These 27 T cell receptor beta chains were sequenced from one sample in a study of blood T cell repertoires in COVID-19. The repertoire was sequenced with immunoSEQ multiplex PCR; TCRdb's copy has only in-frame clones and lacks some. The repertoire holds about 210,000 clones, with around four fifths as singletons. Material: peripheral blood. The receptor set was obtained from a woman aged 45-59 years with active or convalescent COVID-19.

The table lists this clone with a count of one. The genes are TRBV28 and TRBJ1-2; no firm D call. V was pared by 8 bases and J by 4 bases, with 8 bases between. This CDR3 is 11 amino acids long. Germline loops: CDR1 MDHEN, CDR2 SYDVKM. The CDR3 is CASGRSYGYTF. CDR3 DNA sequence: TGTGCCAGCGGAAGGAGCTATGGCTACACCTTC.

The chain links TRBV6-4 to TRBJ1-1; D possibly corresponds to TRBD1 (5 bases). Germline V gene sequence: CDR1 MRHNA, CDR2 SNTAGT. The CDR3 is 13 residues long. Trimming left V 4 bases short and J 4 bases short, with 10 bases between. The DNA for the CDR3 is TGTGCCAGCAGTGCCCAGGGCGGCACTGAAGCTTTCTTT. This gives the protein CASSAQGGTEAFF.

This clone occurred a few times. V and J are TRBV28 and TRBJ1-5, with D unresolved. Looked up from germline, CDR1 is MDHEN and CDR2 is SYDVKM. Trimming cost V 4 bases and J 2 bases, with 12 bases left between them. The CDR3 runs 15 residues. The CDR3: CASSSRESGNQPQHF. The CDR3 bases are TGTGCCAGCAGTTCGAGGGAAAGCGGCAATCAGCCCCAGCATTTT.

V usage is TRBV5-4 and J usage is TRBJ2-3; D might be TRBD2 (5 bases). This CDR3 has 15 residues. Trimming cost V 1 base and J 6 bases, with 15 bases left between them. Germline V gene sequence: CDR1 SGHNT, CDR2 YYREEE (reference sequence). For the CDR3, the DNA is TGTGCCAGCAGCTTGCTTAGCGCGGATGGGGATACGCAGTATTTT. Its protein is CASSLLSADGDTQYF.

This clone came up once. The chain combines TRBV5-1 with TRBJ1-6; TRBD1 agrees at 7 bases. With V trimmed by 3 bases and J by 3 bases, 3 bases remained unmatched. The CDR3 totals 15 residues. Germline values: CDR1 SGHRS, CDR2 YFSETQ. Here the CDR3 reads CASSYDRVYNSPLHF. The DNA of the CDR3 is TGCGCCAGCAGCTACGACAGGGTCTATAATTCACCCCTCCACTTT. Full variable domain (remainder filled in from reference TRBV5-1 and TRBJ1-6): KAGVTQTPRYLIKTRGQQVTLSCSPISGHRSVSWYQQTPGQGLQFLFEYFSETQRNKGNFPGRFSGRQFSNSRSEMNVSTLELGDSALYLCASSYDRVYNSPLHFGNGTRLTVT.

This clone has a handful of counts. CDR3 in DNA: TGTGCCAGCAGTATACACAGGGGGCAAGCTTTCTTT. As protein: CASSIHRGQAFF. The J gene is TRBJ1-1, the V gene TRBV6-5; 9 nucleotides match TRBD1. CDR1 is MNHEY, CDR2 SVGAGI, per germline. The CDR3 is 12 residues long. V shed 5 bases and J 9 bases; nucleotides not matched to a gene: 4.

The genes are TRBV5-1 and TRBJ2-3, with 7 bases identical to TRBD1. J was trimmed by 0 bases and V by 6 bases; bases with no gene match: 7. Germline assignment: CDR1 SGHRS and CDR2 YFSETQ. The CDR3 has 15 amino acids. The CDR3 sequence: CASTPDRFSTDTQYF. CDR3 DNA sequence: TGCGCCAGCACCCCGGACAGGTTTAGCACAGATACGCAGTATTTT.

This sequence joins TRBV2 and TRBJ1-3; D is possibly TRBD1 (5 bases). The CDR3 has 15 residues. Germline V CDR1 and CDR2: SNHLY, FYNNEI. Trimming cost V 6 bases and J 0 bases, with 12 bases left between them. This CDR3 reads CASRVTGSSGNTIYF. CDR3 DNA: TGTGCCAGCAGAGTCACAGGTTCCTCTGGAAACACCATATATTTT.

CDR3 DNA sequence: TGTGCCAGTAGTCCTACGGGGAGGACTGAAGCTTTCTTT. This codes for CASSPTGRTEAFF. The rearrangement joins TRBV19 to TRBJ1-1, with D hard to call. CDR1 is LNHDA and CDR2 is SQIVND in the germline V gene (reference sequence). Trimming removed 5 bases at V and 5 bases at J, with 12 bases between. The CDR3 is 13 amino acids.

The chain employs TRBV11-2 and TRBJ1-3; D ambiguous. There are 15 residues in the CDR3. Deletions cut 5 bases from V and 2 bases from J, with 13 bases between. The V gene's germline CDR1 is SGHAT and CDR2 FQNNGV. The CDR3 protein is CASSPWAGPGNTIYF. CDR3 sequence (DNA): TGTGCCAGCAGCCCCTGGGCAGGCCCTGGAAACACCATATATTTT.

The genes are TRBV5-1 and TRBJ1-4; D call uncertain. The V and J ends lost 0 bases and 3 bases respectively, with 9 bases between them. CDR1 and CDR2 (germline): SGHRS, YFSETQ. This CDR3 region has 15 residues. The CDR3 DNA reads TGCGCCAGCAGCTTGGCTTTACAATCTAATGAAAAACTGTTTTTT. Translating it yields CASSLALQSNEKLFF.

The chain employs TRBV5-1 and TRBJ1-5; TRBD1 might be the D (6 bases). Germline CDR1 SGHRS, CDR2 YFSETQ. V was clipped by 0 bases and J by 3 bases, with 10 bases between them. This CDR3 comprises 15 residues. The CDR3 nucleotides are TGCGCCAGCAGCTTGGGTGACAGGTACAATCAGCCCCAGCATTTT. Translating it yields CASSLGDRYNQPQHF.

This chain connects TRBV3-1 (or the pseudogene TRBV3-2) to TRBJ2-5, with D unresolved. The germline V gene has CDR1 LGHDT and CDR2 YNNKEL (reference sequence). With 0 bases removed from V and 7 bases from J, the gap between germline ends came to 6 bases. The CDR3 extends over 12 amino acids. The CDR3 reads CASSQDLGTQYF. The CDR3 bases are TGTGCCAGCAGCCAAGATCTCGGGACCCAGTACTTC.

This clone was counted between two and nine times. The sample carries other DNA sequences with the same CDR3. The chain couples TRBV5-1 to TRBJ1-5; a possible D gene is TRBD1 (5 bases). The length of the CDR3 is 14 residues. Trimming took off 5 bases at V and 2 bases at J, with 11 bases between the two ends. Germline CDR1 reads SGHRS; CDR2 reads YFSETQ. CDR3 protein: CASSRGGGNQPQHF. The CDR3 DNA follows: TGCGCCAGCAGTCGGGGGGGAGGCAATCAGCCCCAGCATTTT.

For the CDR3, the DNA is TGTGCCAGCAGTTTCGGGGGGGAGGGGAATTCACCCCTCCACTTT. Protein: CASSFGGEGNSPLHF. The chain couples TRBV28 to TRBJ1-6; tentative D call: TRBD1 (5 bases). The V gene lost 3 bases and the J gene lost 7 bases, with 13 bases spanning the gap. The CDR3 contains 15 residues. Germline V gene sequence: CDR1 MDHEN, CDR2 SYDVKM.

The gene calls are TRBV29-1 and TRBJ1-6; TRBD1 matches at 7 bases. The germline gives CDR1 SQVTM, CDR2 ANQGSEA. V lost 8 bases to trimming and J lost 5 bases; unmatched junction nucleotides: 6. The CDR3 has 13 residues. The CDR3 sequence is CSTRDRNNSPLHF. For the CDR3, the DNA is TGCAGCACCCGGGACAGAAATAATTCACCCCTCCACTTT.

CDR3 sequence reads: CASSAGDVGYAFF. The CDR3 nucleotides are TGTGCCAGCAGTGCAGGGGATGTTGGGTACGCTTTCTTT. This sequence joins TRBV28 and TRBJ1-1, with D maybe TRBD1 (6 bases). Trimming took 5 bases from V and 11 from J, leaving 18 bases between them. The CDR3 is 13 amino acids. Germline-derived CDR1 and CDR2 are MDHEN and SYDVKM.

The V call is TRBV9, the J call TRBJ1-1, with D possibly being TRBD1 (5 bases). Germline lookup yields CDR1 SGDLS and CDR2 YYNGEE. Trimming took off 3 bases at V and 1 base at J, with 13 bases between the two ends. The length of the CDR3 is 15 residues. The CDR3 region is CASSGVIDRNTEAFF. CDR3 coding DNA: TGTGCCAGCAGCGGAGTTATCGACAGGAACACTGAAGCTTTCTTT.

The rearrangement links TRBV9 to TRBJ2-7, with D possibly matching TRBD2 (5 bases). With 4 bases removed from V and 6 bases from J, the gap between germline ends came to 14 bases. Per the germline V gene, CDR1 is SGDLS and CDR2 is YYNGEE. This CDR3 contains 13 residues. The CDR3 coding sequence is TGTGCCAGCAGCCTGGGTCCCCGGGGCGAGCAGTACTTC. Residues: CASSLGPRGEQYF.

The chain recombines TRBV5-1 with TRBJ2-5, with 11 positions matching TRBD2. The germline V gene has CDR1 SGHRS and CDR2 YFSETQ. The CDR3 has 17 amino acids. V lost 0 bases and J lost 4; bases outside the gene matches: 8. The CDR3 DNA reads TGCGCCAGCAGCTTGGGGTTACTAGCGGGAGTGGTAGAGACCCAGTACTTC. This sequence encodes CASSLGLLAGVVETQYF.

The chain uses TRBV28 and TRBJ1-5; 11 bases match TRBD1. The CDR3 spans 18 residues. V was clipped by 9 bases and J by 2 bases; unmatched bases: 15. Germline-derived CDR1 and CDR2 are MDHEN and SYDVKM. The CDR3 DNA sequence: TGTGCCAGTCAACGACCCCGGGACAGGGGGTTTCGCAATCAGCCCCAGCATTTT. This codes for CASQRPRDRGFRNQPQHF.

V gene TRBV28 combines with J gene TRBJ1-6; 7 bases agree with TRBD1. Losses at the gene ends were 6 bases for V and 7 bases for J; bases not matched to a gene: 6. CDR3 length: 14 residues. The germline V gene has CDR1 MDHEN and CDR2 SYDVKM. CDR3 DNA sequence: TGTGCCAGCAGATCGACAGGGAGCAATTCACCCCTCCACTTT. Translated: CASRSTGSNSPLHF.

The rearrangement links TRBV19 to TRBJ2-4; D may be TRBD2 (6 bases). The CDR3 spans 19 residues. V lost 3 bases and J lost 0, with 21 bases in between. The germline gives CDR1 LNHDA, CDR2 SQIVND (reference sequence). The CDR3 loop is CASSMAEGRNYLAKNIQYF. As DNA, the CDR3 is TGTGCCAGTAGTATGGCCGAGGGGAGGAATTATCTAGCCAAAAACATTCAGTACTTC.

The V gene is TRBV10-3, the J gene TRBJ2-5; 8 positions agree with TRBD2. Germline V gives CDR1 ENHRY, CDR2 SYGVKD. The CDR3 is made up of 14 amino acids. Trimming at V came to 8 bases and at J to 2 bases, leaving 7 bases not matched to a gene. DNA for the CDR3: TGTGCCATCTCCGCACTAGCGGAACAAGAGACCCAGTACTTC. This codes for CAISALAEQETQYF.

The table lists this clone with a few counts. The chain carries TRBV6-5 and TRBJ2-7; 10 nucleotides line up with TRBD1. Germline V lookup: CDR1 MNHEY, CDR2 SVGAGI. Unmatched junction bases numbered 4, after V lost 2 bases and J lost 0 bases. The CDR3 is made up of 16 amino acids. The CDR3 DNA reads TGTGCCAGCAGTTACCGGGACAGGGGAACCTCCTACGAGCAGTACTTC. It codes for CASSYRDRGTSYEQYF.

The chain is built from TRBV5-1 and TRBJ1-1; 8 bases fit TRBD1. This CDR3 has 17 residues. The trim removed 4 bases at V and 2 bases at J, leaving 13 bases unmatched. The germline V gene encodes CDR1 SGHRS and CDR2 YFSETQ. CDR3 region: CASSTRQGIDLNTEAFF. The CDR3 DNA reads as TGCGCCAGCAGCACCAGACAGGGGATCGATCTTAACACTGAAGCTTTCTTT.

The rearrangement uses TRBV20-1 and TRBJ1-1, with unresolved D. The CDR3 covers 11 residues. Trimming stripped 6 bases from V and 7 bases from J, with 12 bases between. Per the germline V gene, CDR1 is DFQATT and CDR2 is SNEGSKA (reference sequence). The CDR3 region has the DNA TGCAGTGCCAGAACACGTGGTGAAGCTTTCTTT. This codes for CSARTRGEAFF.